The 14 T cell receptor beta chains below were found in one sample sequenced in a study of T cells in Graves' hyperthyroidism and ophthalmopathy. Template material for amplifying TCR beta CDR3 regions consisted of RNA transcripts. With the HTBI primer set, the TCR CDR3 went through a first round of RT-PCR. MiXCR was run by TCRdb on the multiplex PCR reads, yielding one entry per CDR3 protein. Among approximately 740,000 distinct CDR3 sequences listed, approximately 14% were seen once. Sequenced: blood. Every receptor here comes from a woman between 18 and 29 years old with Graves' hyperthyroidism.

In its sample, this clonotype was seen a few times. The CDR3 ends on some other residue instead of the conserved phenylalanine or tryptophan, so this is likely a read error. The chain is built from TRBV3-1 and TRBJ2-2; unclear D gene. The V gene's germline CDR1 is LGHDT and CDR2 YNNKEL (reference sequence). The CDR3 loop spans 15 amino acids. V shed 0 bases and J shed 4 bases, with 9 bases lying between them. The CDR3, as DNA: TGTGCCAGCAGCCAAGACAAACTGCCCACCGGGGAGCTGTTTCTT. Its protein product is CASSQDKLPTGELFL.

This clonotype appeared a few times. The chain's CDR3 is CASSQGFLGLAGRLGSYNEQFF. In DNA form, the CDR3 reads TGCGCCAGCAGCCAAGGTTTTTTAGGACTAGCGGGGAGATTGGGCTCCTACAATGAGCAGTTCTTC. The chain carries TRBV4-1 and TRBJ2-1; 12 bases are a match to TRBD2. V gave up 1 base and J gave up 0 bases; unmatched junction bases: 16. CDR1 is MGHRA and CDR2 is YSYEKL in the germline V gene. The CDR3 totals 22 residues.

In its sample, this clonotype was seen a few times. This chain's CDR3 is CASSQDHRSTIRGVHGYTF. DNA of the CDR3: TGCGCCAGCAGCCAAGATCATCGGTCTACTATCCGGGGGGTTCATGGCTACACCTTC. The rearrangement uses TRBV4-1 and TRBJ1-2; maybe TRBD1 (5 bases). V was clipped by 0 bases and J by 6 bases, with 26 bases between them. The V gene's germline CDR1 is MGHRA and CDR2 YSYEKL. CDR3 length: 19 residues.

This clonotype appeared many times. The chain uses TRBV3-1 and TRBJ2-1; 14 bases line up with TRBD2. With 4 bases clipped from V and 10 bases from J, the junction kept 6 bases outside the gene matches. The CDR3 loop spans 15 amino acids. Germline values: CDR1 LGHDT, CDR2 YNNKEL (reference sequence). Here the CDR3 reads CASSPPGLAGAEQFF. The CDR3 bases are TGTGCCAGCAGCCCCCCGGGACTAGCGGGAGCCGAGCAGTTCTTC.

This clonotype showed up just a few times. The chain joins TRBV7-9 to TRBJ2-3; TRBD2 matches 14 bases. V gave up 5 bases and J gave up 6 bases; unmatched junction bases: 7. CDR3 size: 16 residues. From germline, CDR1 is SEHNR and CDR2 FQNEAQ (reference sequence). This CDR3 reads CASSGGLAGVSDTQYF. The CDR3 region has the DNA TGTGCCAGCAGCGGGGGACTAGCGGGAGTGTCGGATACGCAGTATTTT.

This chain uses TRBV4-1 with TRBJ1-1; 7 bases fit TRBD1. The CDR3 is made up of 18 amino acids. The V gene end was trimmed by 5 bases and the J gene end by 0 bases; junction bases not matched to a gene: 15. The germline CDR1 and CDR2 sequences are MGHRA and YSYEKL. The CDR3 nucleotides read TGCGCCAGCAGCTTTCCTTCTGGGGACAGAGTCATGAACACTGAAGCTTTCTTT. Protein: CASSFPSGDRVMNTEAFF.

A note on this clonotype: A much larger clone differs from this one at a single base, so this may be a read error. The chain carries TRBV7-2 and TRBJ1-5; the D gene is possibly TRBD1 (6 bases). CDR1 is SGHTA, CDR2 FQGNSA, per germline. The CDR3 covers 13 residues. The V gene lost 9 bases and the J gene lost 9 bases, with 18 bases spanning the gap. CDR3: CASTTGRGWPQHF. DNA for the CDR3: TGTGCCAGTACTACAGGGAGGGGTTGGCCCCAGCATTTT.

The chain combines TRBV5-8 with TRBJ2-1; possible D gene TRBD2, 5 bases. The CDR3 consists of 15 residues. Germline-derived CDR1 and CDR2 are SGHTS and YDEGEE. The V gene lost 4 bases and the J gene lost 7 bases, with 18 bases spanning the gap. DNA for the CDR3: TGTGCCAGCAGCCAGTTCTTCGTAGCGTTGAATGAGCAGTTCTTC. The encoded protein is CASSQFFVALNEQFF.

This clonotype appeared many times. The chain employs TRBV6-2 or TRBV6-3 and TRBJ1-1; D remains ambiguous. The V and J ends lost 2 bases and 4 bases respectively, with 5 bases between them. Germline CDR1 is MNHEY and CDR2 is SVGEGT. The CDR3 is 12 amino acids. CDR3 DNA sequence: TGTGCCAGCAGTTACGCGCCCACTGAAGCTTTCTTT. Amino acids: CASSYAPTEAFF.

The chain is built from TRBV20-1 and TRBJ2-4; D not certain. Germline V gene data show CDR1 as DFQATT and CDR2 as SNEGSKA (reference sequence). The CDR3 spans 12 residues. The V end lost 3 bases, the J end lost 4 bases, and 7 bases lay between the germline ends. The DNA of the CDR3 is TGCAGTGCTAGTTCTGGGAAAAACATTCAGTACTTC. This codes for CSASSGKNIQYF.

This clonotype was seen ten or more times. This rearrangement joins TRBV5-1 to TRBJ2-2; TRBD2 aligns across 13 bases. This CDR3 has 19 residues. After removal of 4 bases from V and 0 bases from J, the junction contained 9 bases not matched to a gene. Germline V gene lookup returns CDR1 SGHRS and CDR2 YFSETQ. CDR3 DNA: TGCGCCAGCAGCCAACGACTAGCGGGAGGACCTACGAACACCGGGGAGCTGTTTTTT. Its translation: CASSQRLAGGPTNTGELFF.

This clonotype occurred a few times. The chain links TRBV3-1 to TRBJ2-1; no reliable D call. The V end was cut by 4 bases, the J end by 4 bases, with 20 bases between. There are 17 residues in the CDR3. Germline CDR1 LGHDT, CDR2 YNNKEL (reference sequence). As DNA, the CDR3 is TGTGCCAGCAGCCGAAGAGGTTTGTGGGCGCGGTACAATGAGCAGTTCTTC. It yields the protein CASSRRGLWARYNEQFF.

In its sample, this clonotype was seen many times. The junction shows a germline mismatch at one end, possibly a read error. The DNA for the CDR3 is TGTGCCAGCAGTGAAGCGCGAGGTTTGCGTGACTTC. Translation: CASSEARGLRDF. The J gene is TRBJ2-5, the V gene TRBV6-1; D uncertain. This CDR3 is built from 12 residues. Germline values: CDR1 MNHNS, CDR2 SASEGT.

In its sample, this clonotype was seen a few times. This chain uses TRBV19 with TRBJ2-7, with D tentatively TRBD1 (7 bases). Germline V gives CDR1 LNHDA, CDR2 SQIVND (reference sequence). This CDR3 comprises 13 residues. Trimming removed 6 bases from V and 6 bases from J, with 15 bases in between. This CDR3 reads CASSSGTAGEQYF. CDR3 in DNA: TGTGCCAGTAGCTCCGGGACAGCGGGCGAGCAGTACTTC.